This TCR beta chain was retrieved from a study of blood T cell repertoires in COVID-19. Background on the study: From the United States, Italy and Spain came samples of acute and convalescent COVID-19. From T cells, B-cell-depleted T cells, or PBMCs came the material, which was cDNA or gDNA.

V dropped 3 bases and J dropped 4 bases, with 12 bases sitting between them. Germline V CDR1 and CDR2: SQVTM, ANQGSEA. The CDR3 runs to 13 residues. Authors' data handling: Estimation of nucleated cell counts was performed using reference gene primer amplification. The method was immunoSEQ multiplex PCR; TCRdb's version includes in-frame clones alone and lacks a portion of them. That table supplies the V and J calls and clone size; D and trimming were determined from the DNA. Among more than 85,000 clones, 85% to 95% were seen once, and the ten largest hold 1.5% to 2%. The V gene is TRBV29-1, the J gene TRBJ1-1, with D possibly being TRBD1 (5 bases). This TCR was recovered from a man in his fifties or sixties with acute or convalescent COVID-19. The source material was peripheral blood. The chain's CDR3 is CSVEAGRGTEAFF. CDR3 nucleotides: TGCAGCGTTGAGGCAGGTAGGGGCACTGAAGCTTTCTTT. Variable domain in full (rest from reference TRBV29-1 and TRBJ1-1): SAVISQKPSRDICQRGTSLTIQCQVDSQVTMMFWYRQQPGQSLTLIATANQGSEATYESGFVIDKFPISRPNLTFSTLTVSNMSPEDSSIYLCSVEAGRGTEAFFGQGTRLTVV.